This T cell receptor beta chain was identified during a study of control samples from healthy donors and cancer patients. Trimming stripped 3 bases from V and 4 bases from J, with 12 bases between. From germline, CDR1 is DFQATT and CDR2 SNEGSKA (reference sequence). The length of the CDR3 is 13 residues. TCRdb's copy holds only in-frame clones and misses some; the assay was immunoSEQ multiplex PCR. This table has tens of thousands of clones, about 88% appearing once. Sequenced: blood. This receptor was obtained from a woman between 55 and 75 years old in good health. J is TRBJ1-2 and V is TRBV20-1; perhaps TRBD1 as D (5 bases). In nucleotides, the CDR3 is TGCAGTGCTAGTGGGGGAGTCGCCTATGGCTACACCTTC. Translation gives CSASGGVAYGYTF.